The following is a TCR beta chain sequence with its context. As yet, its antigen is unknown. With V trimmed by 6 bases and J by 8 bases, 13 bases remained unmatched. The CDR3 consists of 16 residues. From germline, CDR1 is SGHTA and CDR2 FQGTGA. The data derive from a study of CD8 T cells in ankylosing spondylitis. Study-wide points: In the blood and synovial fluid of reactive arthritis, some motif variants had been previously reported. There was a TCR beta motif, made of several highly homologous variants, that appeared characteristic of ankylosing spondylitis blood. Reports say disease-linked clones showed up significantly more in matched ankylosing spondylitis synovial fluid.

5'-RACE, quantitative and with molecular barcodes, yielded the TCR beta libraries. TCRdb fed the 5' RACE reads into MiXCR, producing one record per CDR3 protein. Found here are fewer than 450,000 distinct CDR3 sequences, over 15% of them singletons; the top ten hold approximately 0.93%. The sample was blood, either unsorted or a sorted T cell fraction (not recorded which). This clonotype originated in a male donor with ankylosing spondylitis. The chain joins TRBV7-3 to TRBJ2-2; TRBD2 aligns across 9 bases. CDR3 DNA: TGTGCCAGCAGTCCTGGCGGGAGGGCCAGTATAGGGGAGCTGTTTTTT. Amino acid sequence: CASSPGGRASIGELFF.